These 22 T cell receptor beta chains were all obtained from the same sample, sequenced in a study of cytomegalovirus exposure and HLA in healthy donors. The PCR ran on 60 Vbeta and 13 Jbeta primers. Sequencing used immunoSEQ multiplex PCR; TCRdb keeps in-frame clones, though not all of them. This sample has around 67,000 clones; roughly 80% occur once, and the top ten carry nearly 7.5%. Sequenced input: PBMCs. Receptors originate from a woman in her twenties or thirties in good health and CMV-seropositive.

This clone was found a few times. The chain employs TRBV5-1 and TRBJ2-1, with 12 bases lining up with TRBD2. The CDR3 is 16 amino acids. Germline V gene data show CDR1 as SGHRS and CDR2 as YFSETQ. J lost 1 base, V lost 6 bases, and 5 bases had no gene match. The CDR3 nucleotides are TGCGCCAGCATGCTAGCGGGAGGGCATTCCTACAATGAGCAGTTCTTC. Translation gives CASMLAGGHSYNEQFF.

In this sample, this clone turned up a few times. The chain carries TRBV4-3 and TRBJ2-7; 11 positions match TRBD2. This CDR3 region has 15 residues. The V gene's germline CDR1 is LGHNA and CDR2 YSLEER. J was trimmed by 7 bases and V by 0 bases; bases with no gene match: 5. CDR3: CASSQDGLAGAEQYF. DNA of the CDR3: TGCGCCAGCAGCCAAGACGGACTAGCGGGCGCTGAGCAGTACTTC.

This clone appeared once. This chain links TRBV5-4 with TRBJ2-4, with 9 bases identical to TRBD2. The CDR3 is made up of 15 amino acids. The junction had 3 bases not matched to a gene; V was cut back by 4 bases and J by 1 base. Germline-derived CDR1 and CDR2 are SGHNT and YYREEE (reference sequence). CDR3 in DNA: TGTGCCAGCAGCCGTAGCGGGAGCGCCAAAAACATTCAGTACTTC. Translating it yields CASSRSGSAKNIQYF.

V is TRBV4-2 and J is TRBJ2-1, with D maybe TRBD2 (6 bases). There are 16 residues in the CDR3. The germline V and J ends were trimmed by 0 bases and 9 bases, with 18 bases remaining between them. Per the germline V gene, CDR1 is LGHNA and CDR2 is YNFKEQ. The CDR3 DNA reads as TGTGCCAGCAGCCAAGATGGGGCTCCCGTCGGGAGTGAGCAGTTCTTC. Its translation is CASSQDGAPVGSEQFF.

The genes are TRBV27 and TRBJ1-5; 8 nucleotides agree with TRBD1. Unmatched junction bases numbered 12, after V lost 5 bases and J lost 6 bases. This CDR3 contains 16 residues. CDR1 is MNHEY and CDR2 is SMNVEV in the germline V gene (reference sequence). In DNA form, the CDR3 reads TGTGCCAGCAGTCCCAGACAGGGGAGCGTCGTTCAGCCCCAGCATTTT. Translation: CASSPRQGSVVQPQHF.

The chain has TRBV6-1 and TRBJ1-3; no firm D call. Germline CDR1 MNHNS, CDR2 SASEGT. The CDR3 extends over 15 amino acids. V gave up 5 bases and J gave up 0 bases, with 11 bases separating them. CDR3 sequence (DNA): TGTGCCAGCAGTCCCGGGTCCCGCTCTGGAAACACCATATATTTT. This codes for CASSPGSRSGNTIYF.

The chain joins TRBV7-6 to TRBJ2-1; D is uncertain. Per germline, CDR1 SGHVS and CDR2 FNYEAQ. Trimming cost V 2 bases and J 5 bases, with 4 bases left between them. This CDR3 is 12 amino acids long. The CDR3 sequence: CASSLSNNEQFF. Here the CDR3 DNA reads TGTGCCAGCAGCTTATCAAACAATGAGCAGTTCTTC.

The chain recombines TRBV5-1 with TRBJ1-2; D may be TRBD1 (6 bases). V dropped 5 bases and J dropped 2 bases, with 10 bases sitting between them. The CDR3 totals 13 residues. Per the germline V gene, CDR1 is SGHRS and CDR2 is YFSETQ. In DNA form, the CDR3 reads TGCGCCAGCAGGGAGGACAGCAACTATGGCTACACCTTC. The encoded protein is CASREDSNYGYTF.

The J gene is TRBJ1-2, the V gene TRBV19; 7 bases map to TRBD1. The germline V gene encodes CDR1 LNHDA and CDR2 SQIVND (reference sequence). CDR3 length equals 14 residues. The trim removed 0 bases at V and 5 bases at J, leaving 3 bases unmatched. The CDR3 loop is CASSIEDRMYGYTF. In nucleotides, the CDR3 is TGTGCCAGTAGTATAGAGGACAGGATGTATGGCTACACCTTC.

This clone was detected a few times. The chain uses TRBV30 and TRBJ1-1; D might be TRBD1 (6 bases). V was trimmed by 3 bases and J by 14 bases, leaving 10 bases between them. Germline-derived CDR1 and CDR2 are GTSNPN and SVGIG (reference sequence). The CDR3 length is 9 residues. The CDR3 region is CAWRPGGFF. As DNA, the CDR3 is TGTGCCTGGAGGCCTGGGGGCTTCTTT.

J is TRBJ2-3 and V is TRBV4-3; D perhaps matches TRBD2 (5 bases). The germline V and J ends were trimmed by 2 bases and 6 bases, with 9 bases remaining between them. CDR1 and CDR2 from the germline V gene are LGHNA and YSLEER. The CDR3 has 13 amino acids. CDR3 sequence (DNA): TGCGCCAGCAGCCAACGGACGGGGGATACGCAGTATTTT. Translating it yields CASSQRTGDTQYF.

In this sample, this clone turned up once. The chain couples TRBV5-1 to TRBJ2-3; D is uncertain. CDR1 and CDR2 (germline): SGHRS, YFSETQ. The V end was cut by 0 bases, the J end by 2 bases, with 7 bases between. The CDR3 covers 14 residues. The CDR3 spells CASSLGSVTDTQYF. CDR3 DNA sequence: TGCGCCAGCAGCTTGGGGAGTGTCACAGATACGCAGTATTTT.

This chain joins TRBV7-2 and TRBJ2-5; no clear D. Trimming removed 2 bases from V and 5 bases from J, with 6 bases in between. This CDR3 contains 12 residues. CDR1 and CDR2 from the germline V gene are SGHTA and FQGNSA. CDR3 region: CASSLSRETQYF. CDR3 coding DNA: TGTGCCAGCAGCTTAAGTCGGGAGACCCAGTACTTC.

This clone was seen a handful of times. The CDR3 nucleotides read TGCGCCAGCAGCCACCGTACCCCGGGACAGGGAGTCTATGGCTACACCTTC. Its protein product is CASSHRTPGQGVYGYTF. This rearrangement joins TRBV5-1 to TRBJ1-2; TRBD1 aligns across 9 bases. CDR1 is SGHRS, CDR2 YFSETQ, per germline. With 4 bases clipped from V and 4 bases from J, the junction kept 14 bases outside the gene matches. CDR3 length equals 17 residues. Full variable domain (rest looked up from reference TRBV5-1 and TRBJ1-2): KAGVTQTPRYLIKTRGQQVTLSCSPISGHRSVSWYQQTPGQGLQFLFEYFSETQRNKGNFPGRFSGRQFSNSRSEMNVSTLELGDSALYLCASSHRTPGQGVYGYTFGSGTRLTVV.

This clone was found a few times. At one of its ends the junction is not consistent with the germline gene, which may arise from a read error. CDR3 nucleotides: TGTGCCAGCAGGGAAGGACAGGCGACCGAGCAGTACTTC. It is translated as CASREGQATEQYF. V is TRBV6-1 and J is TRBJ2-7, with 7 bases identical to TRBD1. The CDR3 is made up of 13 amino acids. The germline gives CDR1 MNHNS, CDR2 SASEGT.

The chain has TRBV6-1 and TRBJ2-1, with D possibly matching TRBD1 (6 bases). This CDR3 spans 15 amino acids. From germline, CDR1 is MNHNS and CDR2 SASEGT. The ends were cut back, 7 bases at V and 7 bases at J, with 20 bases in the middle. In nucleotides, the CDR3 is TGTGCCAGCACCATTTTCGCGGACAGTGGGAATGAGCAGTTCTTC. Its translation: CASTIFADSGNEQFF.

This rearrangement joins TRBV29-1 to TRBJ2-7, with D hard to call. The germline CDR1 and CDR2 sequences are SQVTM and ANQGSEA. This CDR3 contains 12 residues. V lost 3 bases and J 1 base, leaving 7 bases between the germline ends. This chain's CDR3 is CSVEATSYEQYF. The CDR3 DNA reads TGCAGCGTTGAGGCGACTTCCTACGAGCAGTACTTC.

The chain has TRBV2 and TRBJ2-7; TRBD1 is a possible D gene (5 bases). V shed 7 bases and J shed 4 bases, with 14 bases lying between them. This CDR3 has 13 amino acids. Germline V lookup: CDR1 SNHLY, CDR2 FYNNEI. The DNA of the CDR3 is TGTGCCAGCACCGGCAGGGCCGGGTACGAGCAGTACTTC. Its translation is CASTGRAGYEQYF.

This clone turned up a few times. V and J are TRBV6-5 and TRBJ2-1; D might be TRBD2 (6 bases). The CDR3 consists of 11 residues. V was pared by 10 bases and J by 10 bases, with 14 bases between. The germline gives CDR1 MNHEY, CDR2 SVGAGI. Here the CDR3 DNA reads TGTGCCAACCATGTAGGGAGGGAGCAGTTCTTC. Its protein product is CANHVGREQFF.

The rearrangement links TRBV5-6 to TRBJ2-1; TRBD1 matches at 10 bases. In germline, CDR1 is SGHDT, CDR2 YYEEEE. Germline trimming cut 5 bases from V and 8 bases from J; bases unmatched to any gene: 10. The CDR3 spans 15 residues. This CDR3 is CASRGRDRGRDEQFF. In DNA form, the CDR3 reads TGTGCCAGCAGGGGCCGGGACAGGGGTAGGGATGAGCAGTTCTTC.

The chain links TRBV4-3 to TRBJ2-7, with TRBD2 matching 10 bases. This CDR3 spans 16 amino acids. V dropped 4 bases and J dropped 2; count of bases not matched to a gene: 8. Germline lookup yields CDR1 LGHNA and CDR2 YSLEER. The CDR3 is CASSLELAGDPYEQYF. The CDR3 DNA reads TGCGCCAGCAGCCTTGAGCTAGCGGGAGACCCCTACGAGCAGTACTTC.

J is TRBJ1-2 and V is TRBV5-6; the D gene is possibly TRBD1 (5 bases). The CDR3 length is 14 residues. Germline V gene lookup returns CDR1 SGHDT and CDR2 YYEEEE. Trimming stripped 0 bases from V and 4 bases from J, with 10 bases between. CDR3 nucleotide sequence: TGTGCCAGCAGCTTGGCCGGGGGTGGCTATGGCTACACCTTC. It is translated as CASSLAGGGYGYTF.